The next 12 T cell receptor beta chains were all read from a single sample in a study of blood T cell repertoires in COVID-19. The data were produced by immunoSEQ multiplex PCR, yet TCRdb's version contains in-frame clones alone and is incomplete. The sample includes 93,000 or so clones, roughly 90% of them seen just once. Sequenced sample: peripheral blood. The source of these receptors is a woman aged 60-75 years with acute or convalescent COVID-19.

The chain joins TRBV6-2 or TRBV6-3 to TRBJ2-3, with 9 bases that match TRBD2. The J segment lost 2 bases and the V segment lost 6 bases, leaving 9 bases of the junction unmatched. The CDR3 consists of 16 residues. Per the germline V gene, CDR1 is MNHEY and CDR2 is SVGEGT. CDR3 region: CASSPFSSGITDTQYF. CDR3 sequence (DNA): TGTGCCAGCAGCCCTTTTTCTAGCGGGATCACAGATACGCAGTATTTT.

The CDR3 DNA reads TGCGCCAGCAGCTTAGGGACTATGAGACTCGATACGCAGTATTTT. It yields the protein CASSLGTMRLDTQYF. The chain combines TRBV5-1 with TRBJ2-3, with 7 bases aligning to TRBD2. The CDR3 runs to 15 residues. From germline, CDR1 is SGHRS and CDR2 YFSETQ. The V and J ends lost 2 bases and 6 bases, in that order; junction bases with no gene match: 9.

The chain links TRBV9 to TRBJ2-5; a possible D gene is TRBD2 (6 bases). Trimming cost V 6 bases and J 4 bases, with 10 bases left between them. The CDR3 extends over 12 amino acids. The V gene's germline CDR1 is SGDLS and CDR2 YYNGEE. In DNA, the CDR3 is TGTGCCAGCAAGGGAGGAGGAGAGACCCAGTACTTC. Translating it yields CASKGGGETQYF.

V gene TRBV21-1 combines with J gene TRBJ2-7; the table's TRBD2 call for D was not verified on the DNA. TRBV21-1 is described as a pseudogene. The CDR3 loop spans 15 amino acids. The CDR3 sequence: CASSKEREGAYEQYV. The CDR3, as DNA: TGTGCCAGCAGCAAGGAGCGGGAGGGCGCCTACGAGCAGTACGTC.

The chain employs TRBV24-1 and TRBJ2-3; 8 nucleotides line up with TRBD1. Germline CDR1 KGHDR, CDR2 SFDVKD. Unmatched junction bases numbered 5, after V lost 5 bases and J lost 2 bases. CDR3 length: 15 residues. CDR3 DNA: TGTGCCACCAGTGTTGGGACAGGCTACACAGATACGCAGTATTTT. Its translation is CATSVGTGYTDTQYF.

The rearrangement uses TRBV5-1 and TRBJ2-1, with a tentative D call TRBD2 (6 bases). The CDR3 runs 15 residues. Looked up from germline, CDR1 is SGHRS and CDR2 is YFSETQ. The V end was cut by 5 bases, the J end by 0 bases, with 12 bases between. CDR3: CASRQAGLSYNEQFF. Written as DNA, the CDR3 is TGCGCCAGCAGACAAGCGGGCCTCTCCTACAATGAGCAGTTCTTC.

The chain joins TRBV6-1 to TRBJ1-1; D remains unclear. Trimming removed 3 bases at V and 10 bases at J, with 12 bases between. Germline V CDR1 and CDR2: MNHNS, SASEGT. This CDR3 spans 12 amino acids. CDR3 in amino acids: CASSERALAAFF. In DNA, the CDR3 is TGTGCCAGCAGTGAGAGGGCACTTGCAGCTTTCTTT.

V is TRBV5-5 and J is TRBJ1-1, with TRBD1 matching 9 bases. Per germline, CDR1 SGHKS and CDR2 YYEKEE (reference sequence). This CDR3 is built from 16 residues. J lost 1 base, V lost 4 bases, and 8 bases had no gene match. The CDR3 sequence is CASSPLQGAPNTEAFF. The CDR3 region has the DNA TGTGCCAGCAGCCCTCTACAGGGGGCCCCGAACACTGAAGCTTTCTTT. Supplemented by reference TRBV5-5 and TRBJ1-1, the full variable domain reads DAGVTQSPTHLIKTRGQQVTLRCSPISGHKSVSWYQQVLGQGPQFIFQYYEKEERGRGNFPDRFSARQFPNYSSELNVNALLLGDSALYLCASSPLQGAPNTEAFFGQGTRLTVV.

The chain links TRBV20-1 to TRBJ2-4; the D is unclear. Germline values: CDR1 DFQATT, CDR2 SNEGSKA (reference sequence). The CDR3 consists of 16 residues. The V and J ends lost 3 bases and 0 bases respectively, with 15 bases between them. Here the CDR3 DNA reads TGCAGTGCTAGTCTGTTATCCCCTCTAGCCAAAAACATTCAGTACTTC. Translated: CSASLLSPLAKNIQYF.

The chain carries TRBV18 and TRBJ2-7; D call uncertain. CDR1 is KGHSH and CDR2 is LQKENI in the germline V gene. The CDR3 loop spans 12 amino acids. V was shortened by 6 bases and J by 5 bases, with 11 bases between the two germline ends. The CDR3 DNA follows: TGTGCCAGCTCCCCGACAACCGACGAGCAGTACTTC. Protein product: CASSPTTDEQYF.

The chain links TRBV3-1 (or the pseudogene TRBV3-2) to TRBJ1-1, with no clear D. Germline V lookup: CDR1 LGHDT, CDR2 YNNKEL (reference sequence). V was trimmed by 1 base and J by 1 base, leaving 7 bases between them. The CDR3 is 14 residues long. CDR3 amino acids: CASSQVAGNTEAFF. CDR3 sequence (DNA): TGTGCCAGCAGCCAAGTGGCAGGGAACACTGAAGCTTTCTTT.

This chain links TRBV5-1 with TRBJ1-4, with D hard to call. The germline V gene encodes CDR1 SGHRS and CDR2 YFSETQ. The CDR3 runs to 15 residues. Between the trimmed V and J ends, which lost 0 bases and 5 bases, there was a span of 11 bases. CDR3 coding DNA: TGCGCCAGCAGCTTGGGTGGACGGGAGAATGAAAAACTGTTTTTT. This codes for CASSLGGRENEKLFF.